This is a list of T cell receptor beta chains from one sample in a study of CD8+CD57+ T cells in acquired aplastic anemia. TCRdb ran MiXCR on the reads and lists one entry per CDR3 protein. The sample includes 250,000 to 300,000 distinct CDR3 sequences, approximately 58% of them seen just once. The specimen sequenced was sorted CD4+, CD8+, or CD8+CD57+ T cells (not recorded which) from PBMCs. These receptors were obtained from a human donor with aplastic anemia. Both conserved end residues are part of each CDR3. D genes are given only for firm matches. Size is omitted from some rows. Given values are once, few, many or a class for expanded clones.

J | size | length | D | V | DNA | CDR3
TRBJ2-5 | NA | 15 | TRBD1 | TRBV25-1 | TGTGCCAGCAGCTCCGGGACAGGGGCGACGGAGACCCAGTACTTC | CASSSGTGATETQYF
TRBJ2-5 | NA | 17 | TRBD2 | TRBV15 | TGTGCCACCAGCAGACCCGGGACTAGCGGGATGGGAGAGACCCAGTACTTC | CATSRPGTSGMGETQYF
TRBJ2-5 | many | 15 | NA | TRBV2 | TGTGCCAGCAGTGAAGCGCGAAGCTTCCAAGAGACCCAGTACTTC | CASSEARSFQETQYF
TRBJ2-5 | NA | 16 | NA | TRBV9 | TGTGCCAGCAGCCCCCCGCGGGGTTGGTACCAAGAGACCCAGTACTTC | CASSPPRGWYQETQYF
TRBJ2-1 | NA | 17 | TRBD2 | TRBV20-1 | TGCAGTGCTAGACCCTCACTAGCGGGGGGCGGTTACAATGAGCAGTTCTTC | CSARPSLAGGGYNEQFF
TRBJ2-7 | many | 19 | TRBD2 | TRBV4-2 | TGTGCCAGCAGCCAAGACGTGAGTCTAGCGGGAGGGCCGGCCTACGAGCAGTACTTC | CASSQDVSLAGGPAYEQYF
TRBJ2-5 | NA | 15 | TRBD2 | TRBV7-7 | TGTGCTAGCAGCTACGGGACTAGCGGGAGCGAGACCCAGTACTTC | CASSYGTSGSETQYF
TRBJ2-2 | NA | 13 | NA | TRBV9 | TGTGCCAGCAGCGTAGCGGGGTCCGGGGAGCTGTTTTTT | CASSVAGSGELFF
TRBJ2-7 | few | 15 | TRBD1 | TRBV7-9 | TGTGCCAGCAGCCCCCGGACAGGGTTAGGCTACGAGCAGTACTTC | CASSPRTGLGYEQYF
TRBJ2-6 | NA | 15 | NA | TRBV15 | TGTGCCACCAGCAGAGAGGGGGTTGGGGCCAACGTCCTGACTTTC | CATSREGVGANVLTF
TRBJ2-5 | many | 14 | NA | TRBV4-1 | TGCGCCAGCAGCCAATCAGACAGAGAAGAGACCCAGTACTTC | CASSQSDREETQYF
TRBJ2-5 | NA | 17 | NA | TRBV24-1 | TGTGCCACCAGTAATGGGGCCCAGGGAAGGATGGAGGAGACCCAGTACTTC | CATSNGAQGRMEETQYF
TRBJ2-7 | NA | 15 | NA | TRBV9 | TGTGCCAGCAGCGTAGGGGATGGACATATCTACGAGCAGTACTTC | CASSVGDGHIYEQYF
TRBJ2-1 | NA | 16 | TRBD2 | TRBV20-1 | TGCAGTGCTAGAGTTCGCGTTAGCGGGGGGGCCAATGAGCAGTTCTTC | CSARVRVSGGANEQFF
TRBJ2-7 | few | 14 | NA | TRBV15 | TGTGCCACCAGCAGAGATCTGGGACCCTACGAGCAGTACTTC | CATSRDLGPYEQYF
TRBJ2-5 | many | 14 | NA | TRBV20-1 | TGCAGTGCTACCCCCCCGGGGGTACAAGAGACCCAGTACTTC | CSATPPGVQETQYF
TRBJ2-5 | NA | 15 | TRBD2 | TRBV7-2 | TGTGCCAGCAGCTTTTGGCTAGCGGGGGAAGAGACCCAGTACTTC | CASSFWLAGEETQYF
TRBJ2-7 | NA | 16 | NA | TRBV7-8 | TGTGCCAGCAGCCCCTACGGCCCCAGCGGAAGCTACGAGCAGTACTTC | CASSPYGPSGSYEQYF
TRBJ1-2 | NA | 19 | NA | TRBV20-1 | TGCAGTGCTAGAGATGCAATTGGAGAACGGATTCCGCTCCCTGGGAGCTACACCTTC | CSARDAIGERIPLPGSYTF
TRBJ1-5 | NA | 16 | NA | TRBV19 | TGTGCCAGTAGCGAAGTCAACGGGGATAGCAATCAGCCCCAGCATTTT | CASSEVNGDSNQPQHF
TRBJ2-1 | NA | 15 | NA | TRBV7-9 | TGTGCCAGCAGCTTGGGGGACACGGGATTCGGTGAGCAGTTCTTC | CASSLGDTGFGEQFF
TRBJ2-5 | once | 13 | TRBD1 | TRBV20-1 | TGCAGTGCAGTACAGGGGGTCCAAGAGACCCAGTACTTC | CSAVQGVQETQYF
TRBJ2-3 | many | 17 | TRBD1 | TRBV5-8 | TGTGCCAGCAGCTTGGTTAGCGGACAGGGGAAGATAGATACGCAGTATTTT | CASSLVSGQGKIDTQYF
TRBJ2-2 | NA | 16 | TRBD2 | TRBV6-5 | TGTGCCAGCAGCCGCGGTGCTAGCGGGACCCCCGGGGAGCTGTTTTTT | CASSRGASGTPGELFF
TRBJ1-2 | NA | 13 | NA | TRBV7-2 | TGTGCCAGCAGCTTACGACGGCACTATGGCTACACCTTC | CASSLRRHYGYTF
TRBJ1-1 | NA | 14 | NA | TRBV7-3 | TGTGCCAGCAGCTTAACCCCAATGAACACTGAAGCTTTCTTT | CASSLTPMNTEAFF
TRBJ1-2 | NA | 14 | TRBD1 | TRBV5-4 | TGTGCCAGCAGCGACAGGGCCATTCCCTATGGCTACACCTTC | CASSDRAIPYGYTF
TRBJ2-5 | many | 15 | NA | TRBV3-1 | TGTGCCAGCAGCCAAGGGGTGGAGGACACCCAGACCCAGTACTTC | CASSQGVEDTQTQYF
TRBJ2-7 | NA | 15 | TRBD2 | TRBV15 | TGTGCCACCAGCAGCACGACTAGCGGGGGTTACGAGCAGTACTTC | CATSSTTSGGYEQYF
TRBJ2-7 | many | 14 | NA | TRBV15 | TGTGCCACCAGCAGAGATTCCCCGTCATACGAGCAGTACTTC | CATSRDSPSYEQYF
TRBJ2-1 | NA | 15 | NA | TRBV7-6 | TGTGCCAGCAGCTCCCTCTGGTATGGGGACAATGAGCAGTTCTTC | CASSSLWYGDNEQFF
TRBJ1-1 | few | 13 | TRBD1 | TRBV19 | TGTGCCAGTAGTATAGATCGGGACAGTGAAGCTTTCTTT | CASSIDRDSEAFF
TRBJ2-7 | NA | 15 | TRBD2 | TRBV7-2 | TGTGCCAGCACCACGGGGGGGAACCCATCCTACGAGCAGTACTTC | CASTTGGNPSYEQYF
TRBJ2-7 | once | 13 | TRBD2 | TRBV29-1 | TGCAGCTTAGGAGGTCAGGGATCTAGCGGGCAGTACTTC | CSLGGQGSSGQYF
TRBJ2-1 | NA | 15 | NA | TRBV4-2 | TGTGCCAGCAGCCAAGGAAGGGCAGGTGGCCATGAGCAGTTCTTC | CASSQGRAGGHEQFF
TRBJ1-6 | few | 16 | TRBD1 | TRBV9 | TGTGCCAGCAGCGTAGATGGGGACAGGCGCAATTCACCCCTCCACTTT | CASSVDGDRRNSPLHF
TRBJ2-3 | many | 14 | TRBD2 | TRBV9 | TGTGCCAGCTCAAGCGGGGGGAGCACAGATACGCAGTATTTT | CASSSGGSTDTQYF
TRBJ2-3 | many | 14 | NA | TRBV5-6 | TGTGCCAGCAGCTTGTTTGAACCGACAGATACGCAGTATTTT | CASSLFEPTDTQYF
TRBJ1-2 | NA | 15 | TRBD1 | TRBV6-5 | TGTGCCAGCAGTTATGGAAAGGACAGGGGCTATGGCTACACCTTC | CASSYGKDRGYGYTF
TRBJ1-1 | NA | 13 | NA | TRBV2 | TGTGCCAGCAGGGTCACGTTGAACACTGAAGCTTTCTTT | CASRVTLNTEAFF
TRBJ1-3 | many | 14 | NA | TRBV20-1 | TGCAGTGCTAGAGACCCCCGAAGCGGAAACACCATATATTTT | CSARDPRSGNTIYF
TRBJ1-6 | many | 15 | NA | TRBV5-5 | TGTGCCAGCAGCGCCAACAGGGAGGGTCATTCACCCCTCCACTTT | CASSANREGHSPLHF
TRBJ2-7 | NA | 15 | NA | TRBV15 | TGTGCCACCAGCAGAACCAGGACACTCGTCTACGAGCAGTACTTC | CATSRTRTLVYEQYF
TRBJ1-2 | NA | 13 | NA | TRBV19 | TGTGCCAGTGAGAAGGGACGGGCCTCTGGAAACACCTTC | CASEKGRASGNTF
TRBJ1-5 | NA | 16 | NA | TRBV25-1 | TGTGCCAGCAGTGAGGGTAGGGAGTATAGCAACCAGCCCCAGCATTTT | CASSEGREYSNQPQHF
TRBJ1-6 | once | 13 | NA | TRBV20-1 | TGCAGTGCTGCGGATACTAGCGGGAGGGCCCTCCACTTT | CSAADTSGRALHF
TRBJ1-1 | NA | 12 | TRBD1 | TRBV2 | TGTGCCAGCAGCGGGGACAGGATACAAGCTTTCTTT | CASSGDRIQAFF
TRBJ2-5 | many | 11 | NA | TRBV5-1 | TGCGCCAGCACCAACTCGGAGACCCAGTACTTC | CASTNSETQYF
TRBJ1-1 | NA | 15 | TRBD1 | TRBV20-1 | TGCAGTGTCCAATCCCAGGGGGGCGGCGGCACTGAAGCTTTCTTT | CSVQSQGGGGTEAFF
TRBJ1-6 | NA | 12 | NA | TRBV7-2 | TGTGCCAGCTCGAGATATAATTCACCCCTCCACTTT | CASSRYNSPLHF
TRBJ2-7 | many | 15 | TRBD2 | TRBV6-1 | TGTGCCAGCAGAGTACTAGCGGGGGGGGCCTACGAGCAGTACTTC | CASRVLAGGAYEQYF
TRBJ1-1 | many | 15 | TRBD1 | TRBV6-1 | TGTGCCAGCAGTGACCCGACAGGGGGTAGCACTGAAGCTTTCTTT | CASSDPTGGSTEAFF
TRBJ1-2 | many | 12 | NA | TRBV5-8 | TGTGCCAGCAGACTAACAGGGAGCGGCTACACCTTC | CASRLTGSGYTF
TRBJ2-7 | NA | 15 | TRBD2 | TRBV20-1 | TGCAGTGCTAGTCTATTAGCGGGACGCTCCTACGAGCAGTACTTC | CSASLLAGRSYEQYF